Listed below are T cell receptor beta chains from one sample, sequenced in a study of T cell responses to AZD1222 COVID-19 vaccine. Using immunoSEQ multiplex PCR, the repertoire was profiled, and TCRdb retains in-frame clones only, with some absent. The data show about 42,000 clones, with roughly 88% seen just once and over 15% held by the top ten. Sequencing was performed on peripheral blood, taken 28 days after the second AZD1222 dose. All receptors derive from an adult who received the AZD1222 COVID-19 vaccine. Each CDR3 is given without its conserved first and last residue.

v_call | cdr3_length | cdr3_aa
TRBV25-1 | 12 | ASSFGGSTGELF
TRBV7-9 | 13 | ASSLERGLDYGYT
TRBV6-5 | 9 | ASSRGDTQY
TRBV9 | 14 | ASSVAGGANTGELF
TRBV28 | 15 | ASTPAPGVIGTDTQY
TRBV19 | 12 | ASSPNRQGGGYT
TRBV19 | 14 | ASSMKGVGIYNEQF
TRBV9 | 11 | ASSVGLPDTQY
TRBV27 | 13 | ASSSVAAGANVLT
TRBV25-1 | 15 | ASSGPVWGGPGNTIY
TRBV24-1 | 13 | ATSDPRDRLYGYT
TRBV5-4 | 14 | ASSAPGTRNTGELF
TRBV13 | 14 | ASSPGTGSGNSPLH
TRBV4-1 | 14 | ASSQDRSAANTEAF
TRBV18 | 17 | ASSLTAGTAGGGNQPQH
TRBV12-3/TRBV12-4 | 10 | ASRRLGAGAF
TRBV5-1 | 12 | ASTWGGNQETQY
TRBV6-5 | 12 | ASTGDRLNTEAF
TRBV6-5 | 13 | ASRALAGLQETQY
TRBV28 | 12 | ASRPGGAKNIQY
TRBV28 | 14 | ASSLQGQGGQETQY
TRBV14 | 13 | ASSHRGSSGNTIY
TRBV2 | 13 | ASSKDRGPYNEQF
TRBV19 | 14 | ASSIRGAADYNEQF
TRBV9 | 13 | ASSPRQGATGELF
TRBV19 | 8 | ANLPNTQY
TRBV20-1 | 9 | SAAGDYEQY
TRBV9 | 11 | ASSAVGDYGYT
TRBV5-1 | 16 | ASSPLGTANSGANVLT
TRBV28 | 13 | ASSSRQGGNEKLF
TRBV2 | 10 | ASSEIGPEQY
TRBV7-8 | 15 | ASSLAQVEFGRYGYT
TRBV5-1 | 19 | ASSSDKSSGGLRSSYNEQF
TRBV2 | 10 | ASWALSHEQF
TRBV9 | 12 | ASSVAWGERPLH
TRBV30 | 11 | AWSVQTNTEAF
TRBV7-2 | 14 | ASSSLAGAGHGELF
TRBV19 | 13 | ASSIRTGENSPLH
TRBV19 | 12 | ASSPGAPNYGYT
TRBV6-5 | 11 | ASSIGGWGGYT
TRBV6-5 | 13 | ASTRTSSSTDTQY
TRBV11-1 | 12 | ASSLGGGSHGYT
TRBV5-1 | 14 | ASSRTGRGGEEKLF
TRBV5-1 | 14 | ASSSLPGTGSYGYT
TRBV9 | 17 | ASSATGLAGGSSYNEQF
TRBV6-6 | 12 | ASSYLGGTGELF
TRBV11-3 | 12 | ASSLVRRAPEAF
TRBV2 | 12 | ASSDFLQGIGYT
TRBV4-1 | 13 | ASSQGTSNTGELF
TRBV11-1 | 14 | ASRVTGGYSNQPQH
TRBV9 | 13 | ASSGLAGDTGELF
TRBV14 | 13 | ASSHLADHYNEQF
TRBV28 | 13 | ASSFLLAGTGELF
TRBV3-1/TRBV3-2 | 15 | ASSRQFPFPFDNEQF
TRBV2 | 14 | ASSQSRFSGANVLT
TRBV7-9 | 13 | ASTAETSYRYGYT
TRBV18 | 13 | ASSPPPRANYGYT